This TCR beta chain stems from a study of cytomegalovirus exposure and HLA in healthy donors. Study-level background: There were approximately 400 genotyped donors. Of these, 81% fell in the genetic ancestry cluster associated with self-reported Caucasian donors.

Regarding the study as a whole: It was shown in a later analysis that HLA-associated TCR beta chains were more clonally expanded than other, equally common chains.

60 Vbeta and 13 Jbeta primers were used in PCR. Clones were sequenced by immunoSEQ multiplex PCR, and TCRdb holds only the in-frame ones, with some missing. The sample lists 130,000 or so clones, 77% seen once, with 0.94% in the top ten. As concerns this clone: The antigen is undetermined.

Germline V gives CDR1 SGDLS, CDR2 YYNGEE. Deletions cut 4 bases from V and 8 bases from J, with 15 bases between. This CDR3 is 14 amino acids long. V gene TRBV9 combines with J gene TRBJ1-4; D gene uncertain. The clonotype originates from a woman aged 55-69 years in good health and CMV-seronegative. The sample consisted of PBMCs. This CDR3 is CASSQRVTPEKLFF. The CDR3 DNA reads TGTGCCAGCAGCCAACGGGTTACTCCCGAAAAACTGTTTTTT. Drawing the rest from reference TRBV9 and TRBJ1-4, the complete variable domain is DSGVTQTPKHLITATGQRVTLRCSPRSGDLSVYWYQQSLDQGLQFLIQYYNGEERAKGNILERFSAQQFPDLHSELNLSSLELGDSALYFCASSQRVTPEKLFFGSGTQLSVL.